This record concerns one T cell receptor beta chain sequence. The antigen remains unidentified. The sample belongs to a study of T cell responses to AZD1222 COVID-19 vaccine. General study results and limits: Seropositive status at baseline applied to only 5 or 6 AZD1222 recipients.

Sequencing was performed with immunoSEQ multiplex PCR; in TCRdb, only in-frame clones are kept and a portion is missing. The table has about 130,000 clones, roughly 87% seen once. Germline V lookup: CDR1 LGHNA, CDR2 YNFKEQ. The CDR3 consists of 15 residues. V lost 4 bases to trimming and J lost 1 base; unmatched junction nucleotides: 5. This chain connects TRBV4-2 to TRBJ1-1; 8 bases line up with TRBD1. The source material was peripheral blood, sampled 28 days after the second AZD1222 dose. The sequence was collected from an adult who received the AZD1222 COVID-19 vaccine. The DNA for the CDR3 is TGTGCCAGCAGCCCATTACAGGGGGGGAACACTGAAGCTTTCTTT. It specifies CASSPLQGGNTEAFF.